This T cell receptor (beta chain) was retrieved from a study of T cells in Graves' hyperthyroidism and ophthalmopathy (dated by TCRdb to about 2019). Study-wide context: Peripheral blood samples were taken at initial diagnosis, before any treatment was given. A discovery cohort of about 95 patients, fewer than 50 with Graves' ophthalmopathy and about 58 with stable Graves' hyperthyroidism, was used to find distinguishing TCR V-J signatures. Prospective prediction of ophthalmopathy was tested in an independent validation cohort of under 20 hyperthyroidism patients and some 17 patients who later progressed to ophthalmopathy. The 95 to 100 discovery patients were divided at random into training and test sets in a 7:3 ratio. In more than five Graves' hyperthyroidism patients, the study also compared T-cell repertoires from thyroid tissue with T-cell repertoires from blood. Following sampling, methimazole starting at 30 mg daily was given to hyperthyroidism patients, and high-dose intravenous methylprednisolone was given to ophthalmopathy patients. According to the paper, TCR Vbeta CDR3 sequencing was carried out on 120 to 150 peripheral blood samples, which came from around 43 ophthalmopathy, around 74 hyperthyroidism and roughly 17 progressor patients.

Study-wide findings and limitations: Sample size was not statistically predetermined, and blinding of investigators to group allocation was not performed. In validation, progression to ophthalmopathy was predicted by the model with 55% to 71% sensitivity and around 76% specificity, a median of approximately 6.5 months before onset. Most expanded thyroid clonotypes (frequency above 0.001) were also found in blood, which suggests that blood repertoires may mirror thyroid immune responses. Ophthalmopathy was separated from stable hyperthyroidism by a 13 V-J signature model, with around 88% sensitivity and just over 81% specificity obtained in cross-validation and 80%/75% obtained in testing.

Looking up the germline V gene yields CDR1 KGHDR and CDR2 SFDVKD. The junction shows trimming of 0 bases on V and 3 bases on J, plus 10 bases between the germline ends. From its cysteine to its phenylalanine, the CDR3 spans 16 amino acids. The CDR3 DNA has 48 bases and is translated from base 1. Details on this clonotype: It has no known antigen specificity. Base qualities were left out, and no much larger clone turns up one base away.

The TCR beta CDR3 regions were amplified from the RNA transcripts. The TCR CDR3 was subjected to a first round of RT-PCR using the HTBI primer set and the Qiagen OneStep RT-PCR kit. A second multiplex PCR round built the libraries, followed by size selection and purification. The libraries were sequenced on an Illumina HiSeq2000 using paired-end 100 bp reads. From the authors' description of their analysis: SOAPnuke was used to process the raw data, removing reads that contained adapters or uncalled bases, had a mean Phred below 15, or lacked an exact match to the constant primer or identifier. COPE v1.2.5 was used to merge high-quality paired reads, and clonotypes were defined as unique nucleotide sequences. MiTCR v1.1 was used to align clonotypes to the IMGT TRBV, TRBD and TRBJ reference segments. Analysis was restricted to V-J combinations with a frequency above 0.0001, which covered roughly 99% of repertoires. A TCS score was defined as the ratio between F50 (clonal expansion) and ExV (chaos), using BLOSUM62-based TCRdist between CDR3 peptides within each V-J. Welch's t-statistics and random forest reduced some 510 V-J features to 10 to 15, which were used in a naive Bayes classifier (R e1071). TCRdb reworked the public reads: Q25 trimming with fastp, MiXCR clone assembly, productive beta chains retained. Each record represents a unique CDR3 protein, reported with the most common genes and DNA among its rows. Here the V and J calls rest on TCRdb's processing, not on the authors' analysis. Here the sample has roughly 290,000 distinct CDR3 sequences; less than 15% occur a single time. Together, the top ten hold almost 8% of the sample.

Hyperthyroidism patients were newly diagnosed, had a disease duration of under 2 months, and were aged 18 to 65 years. Patients with uncontrolled infections, other autoimmune diseases, pregnancy or lactation were excluded. Clinical symptoms, serum thyroxine and TRAb, thyroid ultrasound, and orbital computed tomography formed the basis for the diagnoses. Blood from progressor patients was collected at the time of first diagnosis with hyperthyroidism, before any ophthalmopathy symptoms had appeared. PBMCs were separated from about 10 ml of fresh peripheral blood using Ficoll-Paque density gradient centrifugation. Progressor patients were defined as those initially diagnosed with Graves' hyperthyroidism in whom ophthalmopathy developed during follow-up. Total RNA was extracted using Trizol reagent, and RNA quality was assessed on an Agilent 2100 Bioanalyzer.

Sequenced input: blood. The TCR was taken from a woman younger than 45 with Graves' hyperthyroidism that later progressed to Graves' ophthalmopathy. Recombination joined TRBV24-1 with TRBJ2-2; TRBD1 might be the D gene, on 6 matching bases. For the CDR3, the sequence is CATSDLRGSDTGELFF. The base sequence is TGTGCCACCAGTGATTTGAGGGGGAGTGACACCGGGGAGCTGTTTTTT.